The 12 T cell receptor beta chains listed next were all sequenced from one sample in a study of CD8 T cells in ankylosing spondylitis. MiXCR, applied by TCRdb to the 5' RACE reads, yields one record per CDR3 protein. The table shows about 150,000 distinct CDR3 sequences, with under 45% occurring only once. Sequencing was done on a sample of synovial fluid, either unsorted or a sorted T cell fraction (not recorded which). The origin of the receptors is a male donor with ankylosing spondylitis.

This clonotype was found a few times. This sequence joins TRBV20-1 and TRBJ2-7; 16 bases align to TRBD2. The junction had 20 bases not matched to a gene; V was cut back by 6 bases and J by 3 bases. The CDR3 contains 20 residues. Germline loops: CDR1 DFQATT, CDR2 SNEGSKA (reference sequence). The CDR3 reads CSATAGTSGGAPYAIYEQYF. The CDR3 DNA reads TGCAGTGCCACCGCCGGGACTAGCGGGGGGGCTCCCTACGCGATCTACGAGCAGTACTTC.

The gene calls are TRBV12-3 or TRBV12-4 and TRBJ2-7; 7 nucleotides match TRBD1. The CDR3 is 19 amino acids. Trimming at V came to 5 bases and at J to 0 bases, leaving 19 bases not matched to a gene. The CDR3 DNA is TGTGCCAGCAGTCTCATCCCGAGACCGGTGGGACAGCGCTCCTACGAGCAGTACTTC. Protein sequence: CASSLIPRPVGQRSYEQYF.

This clonotype was seen repeatedly, ten times or more. The J gene is TRBJ2-3, the V gene TRBV29-1; D may be TRBD1 (5 bases). CDR1 is SQVTM, CDR2 ANQGSEA, per germline. The V and J ends lost 3 bases and 0 bases respectively, with 16 bases between them. The CDR3 loop spans 16 amino acids. The CDR3 protein is CSVDPRAISSTDTQYF. In DNA form, the CDR3 reads TGCAGCGTTGATCCCAGGGCCATTTCTAGCACAGATACGCAGTATTTT.

This clonotype was observed many times. The genes are TRBV12-3 or TRBV12-4 and TRBJ2-3; possible D gene TRBD2, 5 bases. The length of the CDR3 is 15 residues. Trimming cost V 5 bases and J 4 bases, with 16 bases left between them. In DNA, the CDR3 is TGTGCCAGCAGTATCTTGGCGGGTCTCGCAGATACGCAGTATTTT. Protein product: CASSILAGLADTQYF.

This clonotype was seen a handful of times. V is TRBV2 and J is TRBJ2-7, with 8 bases identical to TRBD2. V was clipped by 5 bases and J by 0 bases; unmatched bases: 6. Germline V gene lookup returns CDR1 SNHLY and CDR2 FYNNEI. The CDR3 has 15 residues. CDR3 sequence: CASSTSGVDSYEQYF. For the CDR3, the DNA is TGTGCCAGCAGTACTAGCGGAGTAGACTCCTACGAGCAGTACTTC.

The V and J genes are TRBV7-6 and TRBJ1-3, with no clear D. The CDR3 length is 16 residues. V shed 5 bases and J shed 0 bases, with 14 bases lying between them. The germline V gene encodes CDR1 SGHVS and CDR2 FNYEAQ. The CDR3 DNA is TGTGCCAGCAGCGAAGGACCGGGATACTCTGGAAACACCATATATTTT. Protein product: CASSEGPGYSGNTIYF.

This chain links TRBV7-2 with TRBJ1-2; a weak D match, TRBD1 (5 bases). The germline V gene has CDR1 SGHTA and CDR2 FQGNSA. V was pared by 5 bases and J by 6 bases, with 13 bases between. CDR3 length: 13 amino acids. Written as DNA, the CDR3 is TGTGCCAGCAGCGTCGGGACCTGGGATGGCTACACCTTC. As protein: CASSVGTWDGYTF.

The chain joins TRBV11-2 to TRBJ2-3; D is perhaps TRBD2 (5 bases). Germline CDR1 SGHAT, CDR2 FQNNGV. V dropped 5 bases and J dropped 6 bases, with 24 bases sitting between them. The CDR3 spans 17 residues. This CDR3 is CASSNHSFSPAADTQYF. DNA of the CDR3: TGTGCCAGCAGCAACCACTCCTTTTCTCCAGCGGCGGATACGCAGTATTTT.

Here the CDR3 reads CASSLEGLAYRKAGELFF. DNA of the CDR3: TGTGCCAGCAGCTTGGAGGGACTAGCGTATAGGAAAGCCGGGGAGCTGTTTTTT. This chain connects TRBV5-5 to TRBJ2-2; 10 bases are a match to TRBD2. CDR1 and CDR2 (germline): SGHKS, YYEKEE (reference sequence). The CDR3 runs to 18 residues. V trimming: 0 bases; J trimming: 6 bases; junction bases outside the gene matches: 11.

The V and J genes are TRBV6-5 and TRBJ1-6, with TRBD1 identical over 7 bases. V lost 0 bases and J lost 8; bases outside the gene matches: 4. The CDR3 is 15 amino acids. Germline V gives CDR1 MNHEY, CDR2 SVGAGI. DNA for the CDR3: TGTGCCAGCAGTTACTCGAGCGGACAGGATTCACCCCTCCACTTT. Translation gives CASSYSSGQDSPLHF.

J is TRBJ1-1 and V is TRBV20-1; D is perhaps TRBD1 (5 bases). The CDR3 runs 14 residues. Germline V gene lookup returns CDR1 DFQATT and CDR2 SNEGSKA (reference sequence). V was cut by 4 bases and J by 5 bases, with 17 bases left in between. The CDR3 is CSAKYPGGDTEAFF. DNA for the CDR3: TGCAGTGCTAAATATCCTGGGGGGGATACTGAAGCTTTCTTT.

The chain couples TRBV30 to TRBJ2-1; D is unclear. This CDR3 contains 12 residues. Trimming cost V 3 bases and J 6 bases, with 9 bases left between them. CDR1 is GTSNPN, CDR2 SVGIG, per germline (reference sequence). CDR3 sequence reads: CAWRGESNEQFF. DNA for the CDR3: TGTGCCTGGAGGGGTGAATCCAATGAGCAGTTCTTC.